A selection of T cell receptor beta chains follows, all from one sample in a study of cytomegalovirus exposure and HLA in healthy donors. Profiling relied on immunoSEQ multiplex PCR, and the TCRdb table lists in-frame clones only, not all of them. The sample yields about 120,000 clones, about three fifths seen once. Sequencing input: PBMCs. The source of these receptors is a woman in her thirties or forties in good health and CMV-seropositive. The CDR3 runs from the conserved cysteine through the conserved F or W. The D gene is left open where the match is weak. Size is omitted from some rows. Given values are once, few, many or a class for expanded clones.

d_gene: TRBD1; abundance: NA; j_gene: TRBJ2-7; v_gene: TRBV28; CDR3aa: CASSGQGPTYEQYF; CDR3nt: TGTGCCAGCAGTGGACAGGGGCCTACCTACGAGCAGTACTTC
d_gene: NA; abundance: medium-sized; j_gene: TRBJ1-5; v_gene: TRBV7-2; CDR3aa: CASSLERAQPQHF; CDR3nt: TGTGCCAGCAGCTTAGAGAGGGCTCAGCCCCAGCATTTT
d_gene: NA; abundance: NA; j_gene: TRBJ2-5; v_gene: TRBV27; CDR3aa: CASSPNTGNQETQYF; CDR3nt: TGTGCCAGCAGTCCAAATACAGGGAACCAAGAGACCCAGTACTTC
d_gene: TRBD1; abundance: once; j_gene: TRBJ2-7; v_gene: TRBV19; CDR3aa: CASSSDRVSHEQYF; CDR3nt: TGTGCCAGTAGTTCCGACAGGGTGTCCCACGAGCAGTACTTC
d_gene: TRBD2; abundance: NA; j_gene: TRBJ2-3; v_gene: TRBV6-5; CDR3aa: CASRGGDAFQNTQYF; CDR3nt: TGTGCCAGCAGGGGAGGGGACGCCTTCCAAAATACGCAGTATTTT
d_gene: NA; abundance: NA; j_gene: TRBJ1-2; v_gene: TRBV5-4; CDR3aa: CASSLDRANYGYTF; CDR3nt: TGTGCCAGCAGCTTGGACAGGGCCAACTATGGCTACACCTTC
d_gene: TRBD1; abundance: NA; j_gene: TRBJ1-6; v_gene: TRBV6-7; CDR3aa: CASSYPLGGIFYNSPLHF; CDR3nt: TGTGCCAGCAGTTATCCACTAGGGGGCATTTTCTATAATTCACCCCTCCACTTT
d_gene: NA; abundance: few; j_gene: TRBJ1-5; v_gene: TRBV6-6; CDR3aa: CASSLQNQPQHF; CDR3nt: TGTGCCAGCAGTTTACAGAATCAGCCCCAGCATTTT
d_gene: NA; abundance: few; j_gene: TRBJ1-2; v_gene: TRBV5-1; CDR3aa: CASSVTASYGYTF; CDR3nt: TGCGCCAGCAGTGTGACAGCGTCCTATGGCTACACCTTC
d_gene: NA; abundance: NA; j_gene: TRBJ2-3; v_gene: TRBV19; CDR3aa: CASSDLDRITDTQYF; CDR3nt: TGTGCCAGTAGTGACCTGGACAGAATCACAGATACGCAGTATTTT
d_gene: TRBD2; abundance: NA; j_gene: TRBJ2-7; v_gene: TRBV7-9; CDR3aa: CASSSRTSGWNEQYF; CDR3nt: TGTGCCAGCAGCTCCCGGACTAGCGGGTGGAACGAGCAGTACTTC
d_gene: NA; abundance: NA; j_gene: TRBJ1-1; v_gene: TRBV9; CDR3aa: CASSVGLRRNTEAFF; CDR3nt: TGTGCCAGCAGCGTAGGATTACGGAGGAACACTGAAGCTTTCTTT
d_gene: NA; abundance: once; j_gene: TRBJ1-1; v_gene: TRBV11-3; CDR3aa: CASSPPGQGFEAFF; CDR3nt: TGTGCCAGCAGCCCCCCCGGGCAGGGGTTTGAAGCTTTCTTT
d_gene: NA; abundance: NA; j_gene: TRBJ2-3; v_gene: TRBV6-1; CDR3aa: CASSFRIASTDTQYF; CDR3nt: TGTGCCAGCAGTTTCAGGATTGCTAGCACAGATACGCAGTATTTT
d_gene: NA; abundance: NA; j_gene: TRBJ1-2; v_gene: TRBV25-1; CDR3aa: CASSDLLDSAIGYTF; CDR3nt: TGTGCCAGCAGTGATCTCCTGGACTCAGCTATTGGCTACACCTTC
d_gene: TRBD1; abundance: NA; j_gene: TRBJ2-5; v_gene: TRBV5-6; CDR3aa: CASSSVVGGRETQYF; CDR3nt: TGTGCCAGCAGCTCCGTGGTAGGGGGCCGGGAGACCCAGTACTTC
d_gene: NA; abundance: NA; j_gene: TRBJ2-3; v_gene: TRBV10-3; CDR3aa: CAISAQGNTQYF; CDR3nt: TGTGCCATCAGTGCTCAGGGGAATACGCAGTATTTT
d_gene: TRBD2; abundance: NA; j_gene: TRBJ2-7; v_gene: TRBV2; CDR3aa: CASTLAGVEQYF; CDR3nt: TGTGCCAGCACACTAGCGGGAGTCGAGCAGTACTTC
d_gene: NA; abundance: NA; j_gene: TRBJ2-7; v_gene: TRBV18; CDR3aa: CASSPSEGAYEQYF; CDR3nt: TGTGCCAGCTCACCAAGTGAGGGGGCCTACGAGCAGTACTTC
d_gene: TRBD2; abundance: once; j_gene: TRBJ2-7; v_gene: TRBV18; CDR3aa: CASSRTSGFSYEQYF; CDR3nt: TGTGCCAGCTCCAGGACTAGCGGATTTTCCTACGAGCAGTACTTC
d_gene: TRBD1; abundance: NA; j_gene: TRBJ1-1; v_gene: TRBV7-3; CDR3aa: CASSSQGAGTEAFF; CDR3nt: TGTGCCAGCAGCTCACAGGGGGCTGGCACTGAAGCTTTCTTT
d_gene: NA; abundance: NA; j_gene: TRBJ2-7; v_gene: TRBV2; CDR3aa: CASSDRTAQGSEQYF; CDR3nt: TGTGCCAGCAGTGATAGGACAGCCCAAGGCTCCGAGCAGTACTTC
d_gene: NA; abundance: NA; j_gene: TRBJ1-5; v_gene: TRBV10-1; CDR3aa: CASSPGWGQPQHF; CDR3nt: TGCGCCAGCAGTCCAGGGTGGGGTCAGCCCCAGCATTTT
d_gene: TRBD1; abundance: NA; j_gene: TRBJ1-6; v_gene: TRBV28; CDR3aa: CASSFPGTGGSPLHF; CDR3nt: TGTGCCAGCAGTTTCCCCGGGACAGGAGGATCACCCCTCCACTTT
d_gene: NA; abundance: few; j_gene: TRBJ1-5; v_gene: TRBV2; CDR3aa: CASRQGNGNQPQHF; CDR3nt: TGTGCCAGCAGACAGGGAAACGGCAATCAGCCCCAGCATTTT
d_gene: NA; abundance: NA; j_gene: TRBJ1-3; v_gene: TRBV18; CDR3aa: CASSQGPNPGNTIYF; CDR3nt: TGTGCCAGCTCCCAGGGGCCCAATCCTGGAAACACCATATATTTT
d_gene: TRBD1; abundance: NA; j_gene: TRBJ2-7; v_gene: TRBV28; CDR3aa: CASSYGTGGADTYEQYF; CDR3nt: TGTGCCAGCAGTTACGGGACAGGGGGCGCCGATACCTACGAGCAGTACTTC
d_gene: NA; abundance: NA; j_gene: TRBJ1-3; v_gene: TRBV30; CDR3aa: CAWRGLSGNTIYF; CDR3nt: TGTGCCTGGAGGGGGCTATCTGGAAACACCATATATTTT
d_gene: TRBD1; abundance: NA; j_gene: TRBJ1-5; v_gene: TRBV29-1; CDR3aa: CSGRDSFNQPQHF; CDR3nt: TGCAGCGGCCGGGACAGCTTTAATCAGCCCCAGCATTTT
d_gene: NA; abundance: NA; j_gene: TRBJ2-3; v_gene: TRBV29-1; CDR3aa: CSVERGFGTDTQYF; CDR3nt: TGCAGCGTGGAAAGGGGGTTCGGCACAGATACGCAGTATTTT
d_gene: NA; abundance: once; j_gene: TRBJ2-3; v_gene: TRBV6-1; CDR3aa: CASSENTSTDTQYF; CDR3nt: TGTGCCAGCAGTGAAAACACCAGCACAGATACGCAGTATTTT
d_gene: TRBD2; abundance: NA; j_gene: TRBJ2-2; v_gene: TRBV13; CDR3aa: CASSQGLAGTTGELFF; CDR3nt: TGTGCCAGCAGCCAAGGACTAGCGGGCACCACCGGGGAGCTGTTTTTT
d_gene: TRBD1; abundance: NA; j_gene: TRBJ1-6; v_gene: TRBV19; CDR3aa: CASSSRPGQAYNSPLHF; CDR3nt: TGTGCCAGTAGTTCACGACCAGGACAGGCCTATAATTCACCCCTCCACTTT
d_gene: TRBD1; abundance: NA; j_gene: TRBJ2-2; v_gene: TRBV5-1; CDR3aa: CASRSLRDRDTGELFF; CDR3nt: TGCGCCAGCAGATCGCTCCGGGACAGGGACACCGGGGAGCTGTTTTTT
d_gene: NA; abundance: NA; j_gene: TRBJ1-1; v_gene: TRBV30; CDR3aa: CAWSAMTGYSEAFF; CDR3nt: TGTGCCTGGAGTGCCATGACAGGTTACTCTGAAGCTTTCTTT
d_gene: NA; abundance: few; j_gene: TRBJ2-1; v_gene: TRBV10-1; CDR3aa: CASSEAGVVYEQFF; CDR3nt: TGCGCCAGCAGTGAGGCAGGGGTGGTGTATGAGCAGTTCTTC
d_gene: NA; abundance: few; j_gene: TRBJ1-1; v_gene: TRBV13; CDR3aa: CASSLNGGEAFF; CDR3nt: TGTGCCAGCAGCTTAAATGGGGGGGAAGCTTTCTTT
d_gene: NA; abundance: NA; j_gene: TRBJ2-7; v_gene: TRBV5-6; CDR3aa: CASSDRTLYEQYF; CDR3nt: TGTGCCAGCAGCGACAGGACCCTCTACGAGCAGTACTTC
d_gene: NA; abundance: NA; j_gene: TRBJ1-4; v_gene: TRBV7-9; CDR3aa: CSSSEGGSVEKLFF; CDR3nt: TGTTCCAGCAGCGAAGGAGGCAGTGTGGAAAAACTGTTTTTT
d_gene: NA; abundance: NA; j_gene: TRBJ2-2; v_gene: TRBV7-3; CDR3aa: CASSRGGANTGELFF; CDR3nt: TGTGCCAGCAGCCGAGGGGGAGCAAACACCGGGGAGCTGTTTTTT
d_gene: TRBD2; abundance: NA; j_gene: TRBJ2-7; v_gene: TRBV27; CDR3aa: CASSPASGSYEQYF; CDR3nt: TGTGCCAGCAGCCCCGCTAGCGGGTCCTACGAGCAGTACTTC
d_gene: TRBD1; abundance: NA; j_gene: TRBJ1-1; v_gene: TRBV10-1; CDR3aa: CASSEQGANTEAFF; CDR3nt: TGCGCCAGCAGTGAGCAGGGGGCTAACACTGAAGCTTTCTTT
d_gene: NA; abundance: NA; j_gene: TRBJ2-3; v_gene: TRBV7-3; CDR3aa: CASSATSSPPFAQYF; CDR3nt: TGTGCCAGCAGCGCCACTAGCAGTCCCCCTTTTGCGCAGTATTTT
d_gene: NA; abundance: NA; j_gene: TRBJ2-1; v_gene: TRBV7-9; CDR3aa: CASSPVDSAYNEQFF; CDR3nt: TGTGCCAGCTCCCCTGTTGACTCCGCCTACAATGAGCAGTTCTTC
d_gene: NA; abundance: NA; j_gene: TRBJ1-1; v_gene: TRBV19; CDR3aa: CASSISPAGNTEAFF; CDR3nt: TGTGCCAGTAGTATAAGTCCGGCGGGGAACACTGAAGCTTTCTTT
d_gene: NA; abundance: NA; j_gene: TRBJ1-1; v_gene: TRBV6-5; CDR3aa: CATAPRGTEAFF; CDR3nt: TGTGCCACCGCACCTAGGGGGACTGAAGCTTTCTTT
d_gene: NA; abundance: few; j_gene: TRBJ2-1; v_gene: TRBV5-1; CDR3aa: CASSLVHSSYNEQFF; CDR3nt: TGCGCCAGCAGCTTGGTCCATAGCTCCTACAATGAGCAGTTCTTC
d_gene: NA; abundance: NA; j_gene: TRBJ2-7; v_gene: TRBV6-5; CDR3aa: CASSATAPRPYEQYF; CDR3nt: TGTGCCAGCAGTGCCACAGCCCCCAGGCCCTACGAGCAGTACTTC
d_gene: NA; abundance: NA; j_gene: TRBJ1-4; v_gene: TRBV2; CDR3aa: CASSRGSATNEKLFF; CDR3nt: TGTGCCAGCTCAAGGGGCAGTGCAACTAATGAAAAACTGTTTTTT
d_gene: TRBD2; abundance: NA; j_gene: TRBJ2-2; v_gene: TRBV11-3; CDR3aa: CASSFLTSGGANTGELFF; CDR3nt: TGTGCCAGCAGCTTCCTGACTAGCGGGGGGGCGAACACCGGGGAGCTGTTTTTT
d_gene: TRBD1; abundance: NA; j_gene: TRBJ2-6; v_gene: TRBV6-1; CDR3aa: CASSALTGGSGANVLTF; CDR3nt: TGTGCCAGCAGTGCGTTAACAGGGGGCTCTGGGGCCAACGTCCTGACTTTC
d_gene: TRBD1; abundance: NA; j_gene: TRBJ2-7; v_gene: TRBV30; CDR3aa: CAWTEPGQGYEQYF; CDR3nt: TGTGCCTGGACCGAACCGGGACAGGGGTACGAGCAGTACTTC